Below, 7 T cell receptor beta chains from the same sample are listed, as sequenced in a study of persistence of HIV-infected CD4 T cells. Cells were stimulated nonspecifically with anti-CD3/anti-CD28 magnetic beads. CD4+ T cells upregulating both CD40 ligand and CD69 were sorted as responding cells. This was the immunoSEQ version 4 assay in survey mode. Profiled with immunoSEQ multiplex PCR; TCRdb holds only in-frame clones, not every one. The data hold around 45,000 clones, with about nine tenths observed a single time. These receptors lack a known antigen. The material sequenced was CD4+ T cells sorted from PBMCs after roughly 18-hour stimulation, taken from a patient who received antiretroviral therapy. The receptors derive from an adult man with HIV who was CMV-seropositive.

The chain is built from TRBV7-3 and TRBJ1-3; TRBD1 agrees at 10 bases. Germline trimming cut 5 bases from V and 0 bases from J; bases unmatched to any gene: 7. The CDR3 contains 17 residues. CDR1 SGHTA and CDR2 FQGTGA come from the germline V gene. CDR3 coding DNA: TGTGCCAGCAGCCCGGGACAGGGGAGGAGCTCTGGAAACACCATATATTTT. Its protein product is CASSPGQGRSSGNTIYF.

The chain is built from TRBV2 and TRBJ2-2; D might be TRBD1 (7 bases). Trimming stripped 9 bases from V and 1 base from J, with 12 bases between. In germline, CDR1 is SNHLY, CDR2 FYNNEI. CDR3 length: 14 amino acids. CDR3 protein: CASRGTVNTGELFF. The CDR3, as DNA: TGTGCCAGTCGCGGGACAGTGAACACCGGGGAGCTGTTTTTT.

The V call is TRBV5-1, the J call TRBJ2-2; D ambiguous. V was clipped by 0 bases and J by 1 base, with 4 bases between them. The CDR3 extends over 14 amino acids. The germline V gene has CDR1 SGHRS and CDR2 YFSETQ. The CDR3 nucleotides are TGCGCCAGCAGCTTGGGGCAGAACACCGGGGAGCTGTTTTTT. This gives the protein CASSLGQNTGELFF. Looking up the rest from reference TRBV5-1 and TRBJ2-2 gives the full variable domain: KAGVTQTPRYLIKTRGQQVTLSCSPISGHRSVSWYQQTPGQGLQFLFEYFSETQRNKGNFPGRFSGRQFSNSRSEMNVSTLELGDSALYLCASSLGQNTGELFFGEGSRLTVL.

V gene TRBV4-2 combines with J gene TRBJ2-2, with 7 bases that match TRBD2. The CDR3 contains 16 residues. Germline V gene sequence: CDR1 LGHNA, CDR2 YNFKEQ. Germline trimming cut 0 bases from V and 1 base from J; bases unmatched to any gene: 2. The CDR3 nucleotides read TGTGCCAGCAGCCAAGACGGCGGGGGGAACACCGGGGAGCTGTTTTTT. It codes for CASSQDGGGNTGELFF.

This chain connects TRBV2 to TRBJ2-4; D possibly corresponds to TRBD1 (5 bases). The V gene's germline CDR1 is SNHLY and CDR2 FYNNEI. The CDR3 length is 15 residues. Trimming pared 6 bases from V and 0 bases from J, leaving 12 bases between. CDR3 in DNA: TGTGCCAGCAGCCCAGGGATTTTAGCCAAAAACATTCAGTACTTC. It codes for CASSPGILAKNIQYF.

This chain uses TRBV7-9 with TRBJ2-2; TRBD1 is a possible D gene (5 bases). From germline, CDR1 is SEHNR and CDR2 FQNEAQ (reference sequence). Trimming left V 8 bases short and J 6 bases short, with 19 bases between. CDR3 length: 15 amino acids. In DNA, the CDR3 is TGTGCCAGCTCCCCGTACCAGGGTTGGGCCGGGGAGCTGTTTTTT. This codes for CASSPYQGWAGELFF.

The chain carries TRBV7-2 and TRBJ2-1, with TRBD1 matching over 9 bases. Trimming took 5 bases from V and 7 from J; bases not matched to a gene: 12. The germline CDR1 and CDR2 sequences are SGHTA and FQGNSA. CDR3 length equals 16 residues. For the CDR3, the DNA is TGTGCCAGCAGCAAAGGGGGGGGACAGGGCAGAAATGAGCAGTTCTTC. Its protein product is CASSKGGGQGRNEQFF.